Listed below are T cell receptor beta chains from one sample, sequenced in a study of T cells in Graves' hyperthyroidism and ophthalmopathy. Each CDR3 protein gets one entry after TCRdb re-called the multiplex PCR reads with MiXCR. Of around 300,000 distinct CDR3 sequences in the sample, less than 15% are singletons; the top ten hold around 7.9%. Sequencing was carried out using blood. The receptors derive from a woman in her 30s with Graves' hyperthyroidism that later progressed to Graves' ophthalmopathy. CDR3s include the opening cysteine and the closing phenylalanine or tryptophan. Size tells how often a clone was seen (once, few, many) or the class of an expanded clone, and some rows leave it out.

clone_size: .
j_call: TRBJ2-2
v_call: TRBV19
cdr3_aa: CASGQGPTNTGELFF

clone_size: many
j_call: TRBJ1-5
v_call: TRBV28
cdr3_aa: CASSPTKTGISNQPQHF

clone_size: many
j_call: TRBJ2-1
v_call: TRBV5-4
cdr3_aa: CASTTSGRVREQFF

clone_size: many
j_call: TRBJ1-1
v_call: TRBV28
cdr3_aa: CASRDVGGATEAFF

clone_size: many
j_call: TRBJ2-7
v_call: TRBV6-1
cdr3_aa: CASSPRLATRYEQYF

clone_size: .
j_call: TRBJ2-1
v_call: TRBV9
cdr3_aa: CASSARSGSRNEQFF

clone_size: .
j_call: TRBJ1-1
v_call: TRBV28
cdr3_aa: CASSSPREGNTEAFF

clone_size: .
j_call: TRBJ1-1
v_call: TRBV20-1
cdr3_aa: CSASGVGGRGRNTEAFF

clone_size: many
j_call: TRBJ2-4
v_call: TRBV30
cdr3_aa: CAWNRGPQGIQYF

clone_size: .
j_call: TRBJ1-1
v_call: TRBV10-3
cdr3_aa: CAIRPTLNTEAFF

clone_size: many
j_call: TRBJ1-5
v_call: TRBV7-8
cdr3_aa: CASSLDLVTPLEGNQPQHF

clone_size: few
j_call: TRBJ1-1
v_call: TRBV15
cdr3_aa: CATSPPGGAEAFF

clone_size: .
j_call: TRBJ2-1
v_call: TRBV19
cdr3_aa: CASSMGSSGLYNEQFF

clone_size: .
j_call: TRBJ2-3
v_call: TRBV19
cdr3_aa: CASTAGGSTDTQYF

clone_size: many
j_call: TRBJ2-1
v_call: TRBV7-9
cdr3_aa: CASRPSMVAGAREQFF

clone_size: many
j_call: TRBJ2-1
v_call: TRBV24-1
cdr3_aa: CATSDSDGNEQFF

clone_size: .
j_call: TRBJ2-2
v_call: TRBV24-1
cdr3_aa: CATSHNTGELFF

clone_size: many
j_call: TRBJ2-1
v_call: TRBV27
cdr3_aa: CASSPAGDSQFF

clone_size: many
j_call: TRBJ2-3
v_call: TRBV12-3/TRBV12-4
cdr3_aa: CASSFVAGTDTQYF

clone_size: .
j_call: TRBJ2-5
v_call: TRBV19
cdr3_aa: CASSGPHLWEDQYF

clone_size: many
j_call: TRBJ2-3
v_call: TRBV7-9
cdr3_aa: CASRQGSTDTQYF

clone_size: many
j_call: TRBJ2-7
v_call: TRBV20-1
cdr3_aa: CSARDRGTSPYEQYF

clone_size: many
j_call: TRBJ2-5
v_call: TRBV20-1
cdr3_aa: CSASSPYSSETQYF

clone_size: many
j_call: TRBJ2-1
v_call: TRBV2
cdr3_aa: CASSAEGALTEFF

clone_size: many
j_call: TRBJ1-5
v_call: TRBV30
cdr3_aa: CAWSVGDVSNQPQHF

clone_size: .
j_call: TRBJ1-4
v_call: TRBV19
cdr3_aa: CASTPDRAINEKLFF

clone_size: many
j_call: TRBJ2-5
v_call: TRBV20-1
cdr3_aa: CSARDAVGFLETQYF

clone_size: many
j_call: TRBJ2-1
v_call: TRBV6-2/TRBV6-3
cdr3_aa: CASSYSSGSDGQFF